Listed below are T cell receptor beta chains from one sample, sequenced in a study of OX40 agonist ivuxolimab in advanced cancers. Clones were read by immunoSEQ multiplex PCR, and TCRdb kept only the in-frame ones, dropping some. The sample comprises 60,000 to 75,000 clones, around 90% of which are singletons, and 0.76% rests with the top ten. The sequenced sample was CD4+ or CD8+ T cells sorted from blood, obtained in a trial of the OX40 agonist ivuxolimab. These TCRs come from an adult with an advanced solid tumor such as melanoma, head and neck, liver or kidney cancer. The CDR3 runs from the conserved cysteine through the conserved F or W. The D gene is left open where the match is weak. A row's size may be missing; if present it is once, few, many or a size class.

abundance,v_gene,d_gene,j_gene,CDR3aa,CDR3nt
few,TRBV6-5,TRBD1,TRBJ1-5,CASSQDRGNQPQHF,TGTGCCAGCAGTCAGGACAGGGGTAATCAGCCCCAGCATTTT
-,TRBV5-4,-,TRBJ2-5,CASSQEIRETQYF,TGTGCCAGCAGCCAGGAGATTAGGGAGACCCAGTACTTC
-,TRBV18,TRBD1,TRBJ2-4,CASSPMRSWDRVNIQYF,TGTGCCAGCTCACCCATGCGTTCTTGGGACAGGGTAAACATTCAGTACTTC
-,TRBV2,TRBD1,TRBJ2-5,CASSDDRVAQYF,TGTGCCAGCAGTGACGACAGGGTGGCCCAGTACTTC
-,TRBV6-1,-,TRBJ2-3,CASSAQGISTDTQYF,TGTGCCAGCAGTGCGCAGGGGATTAGCACAGATACGCAGTATTTT
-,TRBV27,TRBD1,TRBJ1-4,CASSLNRGANEKLFF,TGTGCCAGCAGTTTAAACAGGGGAGCTAATGAAAAACTGTTTTTT
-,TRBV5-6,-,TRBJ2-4,CASSLGWAKNIQYF,TGTGCCAGCAGCCTGGGTTGGGCCAAAAACATTCAGTACTTC
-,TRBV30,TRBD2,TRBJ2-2,CAWMSGRNTGELFF,TGTGCCTGGATGAGCGGGAGGAACACCGGGGAGCTGTTTTTT
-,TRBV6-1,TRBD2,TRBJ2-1,CASSEVAGRRYNEQFF,TGTGCCAGCAGTGAAGTTGCCGGGAGGCGGTACAATGAGCAGTTCTTC
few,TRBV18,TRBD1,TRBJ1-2,CASSPDRVYGYTF,TGTGCCAGCTCACCGGACAGGGTGTATGGCTACACCTTC
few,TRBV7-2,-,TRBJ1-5,CASSSRLYPNQPQHF,TGTGCCAGCAGCTCTCGCCTATACCCCAATCAGCCCCAGCATTTT
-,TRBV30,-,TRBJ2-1,CAWSILGREGQFF,TGTGCCTGGAGTATTTTGGGGAGAGAGGGGCAGTTCTTC
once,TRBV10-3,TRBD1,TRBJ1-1,CAIAGQGHTEAFF,TGTGCCATCGCGGGACAGGGGCACACTGAAGCTTTCTTT
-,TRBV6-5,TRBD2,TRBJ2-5,CASRGTKAQYF,TGTGCCAGCAGGGGGACTAAAGCCCAGTACTTC
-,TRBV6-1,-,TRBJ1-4,CASSETRATREKLFF,TGTGCCAGCAGTGAAACCCGGGCCACCCGTGAAAAACTGTTTTTT
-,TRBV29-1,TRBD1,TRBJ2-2,CSASGTVRSTDTGELFF,TGCAGCGCTTCCGGGACAGTCAGGTCTACGGACACCGGGGAGCTGTTTTTT
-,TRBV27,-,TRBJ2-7,CASMRVPTGRYEQYF,TGTGCCAGCATGAGGGTCCCTACAGGGAGGTACGAGCAGTACTTC
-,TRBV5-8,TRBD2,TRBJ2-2,CASSLRLARTGELFF,TGTGCCAGCAGCTTGCGACTAGCCCGCACCGGGGAGCTGTTTTTT
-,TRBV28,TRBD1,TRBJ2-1,CASREDRGLGYNEQFF,TGTGCCAGCAGAGAAGACAGGGGGCTAGGCTACAATGAGCAGTTCTTC
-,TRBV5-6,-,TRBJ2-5,CASSTRQAQETQYF,TGTGCCAGCAGCACTCGACAGGCTCAAGAGACCCAGTACTTC
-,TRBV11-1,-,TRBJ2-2,CASSSGRTPNTGELFF,TGTGCCAGCAGCTCGGGACGGACCCCGAACACCGGGGAGCTGTTTTTT
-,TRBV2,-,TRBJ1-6,CASSGASSYNSPLHF,TGTGCCAGCAGCGGGGCGAGCTCCTATAATTCACCCCTCCACTTT
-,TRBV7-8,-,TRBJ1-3,CASSPPTTSSGNTIYF,TGTGCCAGCAGCCCCCCTACCACGAGCTCTGGAAACACCATATATTTT
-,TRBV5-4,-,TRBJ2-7,CASSLPSGDREQYF,TGTGCCAGCAGCTTGCCATCCGGGGACCGGGAGCAGTACTTC
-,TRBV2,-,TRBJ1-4,CASSAEINEKLFF,TGTGCCAGCAGCGCAGAAATTAATGAAAAACTGTTTTTT
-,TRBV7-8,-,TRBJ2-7,CASSPMGGSYEQYF,TGTGCCAGCAGCCCTATGGGCGGTTCCTACGAGCAGTACTTC
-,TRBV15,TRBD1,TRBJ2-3,CATSRAPDRGTDTQYF,TGTGCCACCAGCAGAGCCCCAGACAGGGGCACAGATACGCAGTATTTT
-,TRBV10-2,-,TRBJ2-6,CASESGSSGANVLTF,TGCGCCAGTGAATCAGGATCCTCTGGGGCCAACGTCCTGACTTTC
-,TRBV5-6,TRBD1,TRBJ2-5,CASSLEGTALQETQYF,TGTGCCAGCAGCTTGGAGGGGACAGCACTTCAAGAGACCCAGTACTTC
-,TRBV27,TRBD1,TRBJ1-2,CASSLTPAILWTGAYGYTF,TGTGCCAGCAGTTTAACCCCCGCCATTCTCTGGACAGGGGCCTATGGCTACACCTTC
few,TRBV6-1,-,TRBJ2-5,CASNPGREETQYF,TGTGCCAGCAACCCTGGCCGGGAAGAGACCCAGTACTTC
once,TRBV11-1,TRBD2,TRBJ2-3,CASSLRFTSGTADTQYF,TGTGCCAGCAGCTTACGTTTTACTAGCGGGACGGCAGATACGCAGTATTTT
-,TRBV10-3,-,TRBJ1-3,CAISESADSGNTIYF,TGTGCCATCAGTGAGTCCGCGGACAGTGGAAACACCATATATTTT
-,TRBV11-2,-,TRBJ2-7,CASSRDLGYEQYF,TGTGCCAGCAGCCGTGATTTGGGTTACGAGCAGTACTTC